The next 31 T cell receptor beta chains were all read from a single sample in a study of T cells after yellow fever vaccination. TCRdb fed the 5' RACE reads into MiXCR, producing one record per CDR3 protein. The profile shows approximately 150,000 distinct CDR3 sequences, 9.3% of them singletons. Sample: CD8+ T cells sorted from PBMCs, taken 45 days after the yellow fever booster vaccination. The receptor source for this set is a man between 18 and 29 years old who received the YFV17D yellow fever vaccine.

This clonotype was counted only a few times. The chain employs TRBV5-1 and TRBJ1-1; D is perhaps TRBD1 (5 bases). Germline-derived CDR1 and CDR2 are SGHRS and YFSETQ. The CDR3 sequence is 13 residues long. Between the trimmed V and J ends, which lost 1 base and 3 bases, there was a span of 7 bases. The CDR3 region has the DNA TGCGCCAGCAGCTTGTTGGGGGACACTGAAGCTTTCTTT. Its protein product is CASSLLGDTEAFF.

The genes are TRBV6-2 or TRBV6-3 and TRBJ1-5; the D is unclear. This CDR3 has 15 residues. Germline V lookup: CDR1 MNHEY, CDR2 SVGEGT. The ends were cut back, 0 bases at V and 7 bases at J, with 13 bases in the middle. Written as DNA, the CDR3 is TGTGCCAGCAGTTACTCTCCGGGAGAAGAACAGCCCCAGCATTTT. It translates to CASSYSPGEEQPQHF.

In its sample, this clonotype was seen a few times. The CDR3, as DNA: TGCAGCGTTGACCAGGGGCGAGAGACCCAGTACTTC. Protein: CSVDQGRETQYF. The chain uses TRBV29-1 and TRBJ2-5, with D possibly matching TRBD1 (6 bases). Germline assignment: CDR1 SQVTM and CDR2 ANQGSEA. This CDR3 comprises 12 residues. The V end lost 3 bases, the J end lost 4 bases, and 9 bases lay between the germline ends.

This CDR3 reads CASSGGTSGNNEQFF. For the CDR3, the DNA is TGTGCCAGCAGTGGGGGGACTAGCGGCAACAATGAGCAGTTCTTC. The V gene is TRBV12-3 or TRBV12-4, the J gene TRBJ2-1, with 11 nucleotides matching TRBD2. Trimming took 5 bases from V and 5 from J; bases not matched to a gene: 5. This CDR3 spans 15 amino acids.

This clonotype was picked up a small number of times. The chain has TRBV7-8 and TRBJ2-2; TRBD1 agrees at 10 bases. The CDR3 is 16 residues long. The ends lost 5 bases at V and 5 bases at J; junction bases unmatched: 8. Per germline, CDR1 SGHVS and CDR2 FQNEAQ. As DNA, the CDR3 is TGTGCCAGCAGCCACCGACAGGGGGCGGGAACCGGGGAGCTGTTTTTT. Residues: CASSHRQGAGTGELFF.

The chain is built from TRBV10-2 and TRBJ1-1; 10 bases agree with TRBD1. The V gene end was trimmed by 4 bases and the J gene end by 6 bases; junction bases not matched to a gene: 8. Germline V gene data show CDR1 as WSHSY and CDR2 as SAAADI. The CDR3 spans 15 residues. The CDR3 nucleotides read TGCGCCAGCAGTGGTTGGGACAGGGGAGGCTCTGAAGCTTTCTTT. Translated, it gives CASSGWDRGGSEAFF.

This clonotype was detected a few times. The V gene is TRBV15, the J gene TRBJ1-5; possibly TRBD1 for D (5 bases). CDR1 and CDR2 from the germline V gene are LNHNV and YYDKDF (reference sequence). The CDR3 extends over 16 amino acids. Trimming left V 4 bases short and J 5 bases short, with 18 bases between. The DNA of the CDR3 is TGTGCCACCAGCAAGATTACAGGTGTTAGGTATCAGCCCCAGCATTTT. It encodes CATSKITGVRYQPQHF.

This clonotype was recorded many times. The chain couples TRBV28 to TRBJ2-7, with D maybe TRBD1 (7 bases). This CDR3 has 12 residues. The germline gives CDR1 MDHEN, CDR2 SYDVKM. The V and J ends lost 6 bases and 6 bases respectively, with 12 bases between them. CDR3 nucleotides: TGTGCCAGCAGCCACAGGGGAGGCGAGCAGTACGTC. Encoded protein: CASSHRGGEQYV.

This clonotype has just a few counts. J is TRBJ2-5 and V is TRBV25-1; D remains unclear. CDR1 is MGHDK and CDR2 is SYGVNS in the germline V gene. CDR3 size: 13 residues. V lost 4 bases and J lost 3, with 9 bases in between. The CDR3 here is CASSVQIEETQYF. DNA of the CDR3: TGTGCCAGCAGTGTCCAGATTGAAGAGACCCAGTACTTC.

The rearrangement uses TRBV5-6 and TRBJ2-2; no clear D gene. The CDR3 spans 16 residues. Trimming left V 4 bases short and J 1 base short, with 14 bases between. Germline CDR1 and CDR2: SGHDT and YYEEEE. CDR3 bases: TGTGCCAGCAGCCCTGGGTCCTTGGGGAACACCGGGGAGCTGTTTTTT. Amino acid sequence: CASSPGSLGNTGELFF.

CDR3 loop: CASSQEGKTEAFF. As DNA, the CDR3 is TGCGCCAGCAGCCAAGAGGGGAAGACTGAAGCTTTCTTT. This chain joins TRBV4-3 and TRBJ1-1; D is uncertain. The CDR3 totals 13 residues. V lost 0 bases and J 5 bases, leaving 7 bases between the germline ends. Germline V gene sequence: CDR1 LGHNA, CDR2 YSLEER.

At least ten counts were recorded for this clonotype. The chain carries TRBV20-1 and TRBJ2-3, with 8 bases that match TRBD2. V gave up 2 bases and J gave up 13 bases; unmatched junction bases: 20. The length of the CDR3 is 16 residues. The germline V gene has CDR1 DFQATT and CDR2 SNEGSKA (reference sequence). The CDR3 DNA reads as TGCAGTGCTAGACGACCCTTTGTGGGAGCGGGGGACCCGGAGTATTTT. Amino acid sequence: CSARRPFVGAGDPEYF.

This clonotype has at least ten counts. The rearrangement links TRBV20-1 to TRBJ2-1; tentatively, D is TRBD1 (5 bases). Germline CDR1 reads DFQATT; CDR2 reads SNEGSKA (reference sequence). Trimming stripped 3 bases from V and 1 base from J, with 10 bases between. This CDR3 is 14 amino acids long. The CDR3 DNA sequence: TGCAGTGCTAGGGACACGGTATCCTACAATGAGCAGTTCTTC. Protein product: CSARDTVSYNEQFF.

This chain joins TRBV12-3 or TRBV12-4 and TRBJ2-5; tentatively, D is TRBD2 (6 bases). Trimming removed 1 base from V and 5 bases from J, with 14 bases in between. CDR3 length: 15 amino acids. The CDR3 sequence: CASSLGRGITETQYF. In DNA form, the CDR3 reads TGTGCCAGCAGTTTAGGGCGGGGAATAACGGAGACCCAGTACTTC.

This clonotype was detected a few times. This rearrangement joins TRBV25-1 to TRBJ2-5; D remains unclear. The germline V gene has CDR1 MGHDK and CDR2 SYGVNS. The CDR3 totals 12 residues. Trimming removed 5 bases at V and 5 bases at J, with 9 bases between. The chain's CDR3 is CASSNTVETQYF. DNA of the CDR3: TGTGCCAGCAGTAACACAGTTGAGACCCAGTACTTC.

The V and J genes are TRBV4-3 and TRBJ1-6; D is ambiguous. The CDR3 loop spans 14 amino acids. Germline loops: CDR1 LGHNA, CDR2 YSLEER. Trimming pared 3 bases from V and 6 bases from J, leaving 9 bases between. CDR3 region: CASSHGGLNSPLHF. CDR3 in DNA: TGCGCCAGCAGCCACGGCGGGCTTAATTCACCCCTCCACTTT.

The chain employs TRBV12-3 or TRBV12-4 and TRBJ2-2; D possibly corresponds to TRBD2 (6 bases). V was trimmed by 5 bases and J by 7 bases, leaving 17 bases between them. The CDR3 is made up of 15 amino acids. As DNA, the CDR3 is TGTGCCAGCAGTACCGCTATGGTGGGGGGCGGGGAGCTGTTTTTT. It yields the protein CASSTAMVGGGELFF.

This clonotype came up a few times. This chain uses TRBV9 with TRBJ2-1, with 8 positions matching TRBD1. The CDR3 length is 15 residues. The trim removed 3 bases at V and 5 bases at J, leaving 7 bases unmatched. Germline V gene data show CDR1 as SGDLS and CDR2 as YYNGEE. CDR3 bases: TGTGCCAGCAGCGCACCGGGGACAGGAGACAATGAGCAGTTCTTC. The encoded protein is CASSAPGTGDNEQFF.

The CDR3 bases are TGTGCCAGCAGCCTGACCTCGGGGCTGGGCACTGAAGCTTTCTTT. As protein: CASSLTSGLGTEAFF. V and J are TRBV7-9 and TRBJ1-1; a possible D gene is TRBD1 (5 bases). This CDR3 has 15 amino acids. Germline V CDR1 and CDR2: SEHNR, FQNEAQ (reference sequence). V was cut by 5 bases and J by 4 bases, with 17 bases left in between.

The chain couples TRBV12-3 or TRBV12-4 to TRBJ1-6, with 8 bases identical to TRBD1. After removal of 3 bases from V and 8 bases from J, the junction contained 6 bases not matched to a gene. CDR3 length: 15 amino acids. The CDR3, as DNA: TGTGCCAGCAGTTTCGCCAGGGGGCTTGATTCACCCCTCCACTTT. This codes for CASSFARGLDSPLHF.

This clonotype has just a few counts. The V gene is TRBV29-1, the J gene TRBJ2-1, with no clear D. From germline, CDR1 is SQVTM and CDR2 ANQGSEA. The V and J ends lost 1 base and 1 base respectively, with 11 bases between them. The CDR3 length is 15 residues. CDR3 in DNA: TGCAGCGTTGAAGGAATAACGGTTTCCTACAATGAGCAGTTCTTC. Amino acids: CSVEGITVSYNEQFF.

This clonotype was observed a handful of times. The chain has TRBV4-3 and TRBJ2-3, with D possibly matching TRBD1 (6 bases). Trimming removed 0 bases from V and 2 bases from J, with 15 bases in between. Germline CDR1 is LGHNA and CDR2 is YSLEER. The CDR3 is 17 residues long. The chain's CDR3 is CASSQDLAGTFTDTQYF. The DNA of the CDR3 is TGCGCCAGCAGCCAAGATCTTGCAGGGACATTCACAGATACGCAGTATTTT.

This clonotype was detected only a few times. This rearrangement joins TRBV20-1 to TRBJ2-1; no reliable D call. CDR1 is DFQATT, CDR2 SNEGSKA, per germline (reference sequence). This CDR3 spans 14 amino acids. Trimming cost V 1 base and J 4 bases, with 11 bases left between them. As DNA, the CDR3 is TGCAGTGCTAGAGTGGGCATAGATTACAATGAGCAGTTCTTC. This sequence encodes CSARVGIDYNEQFF.

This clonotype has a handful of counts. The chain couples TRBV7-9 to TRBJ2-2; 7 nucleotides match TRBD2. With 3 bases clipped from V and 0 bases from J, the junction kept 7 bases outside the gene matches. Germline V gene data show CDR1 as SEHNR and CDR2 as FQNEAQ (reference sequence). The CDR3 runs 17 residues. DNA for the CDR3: TGTGCCAGCAGCTTCTCCGTTCGGGGGGCGAACACCGGGGAGCTGTTTTTT. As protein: CASSFSVRGANTGELFF.

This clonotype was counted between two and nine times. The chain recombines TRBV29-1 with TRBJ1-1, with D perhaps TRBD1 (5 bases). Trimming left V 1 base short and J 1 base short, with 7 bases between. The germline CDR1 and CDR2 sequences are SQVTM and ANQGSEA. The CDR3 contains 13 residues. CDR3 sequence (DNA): TGCAGCGTTGAAGGGGGCCAGAACACTGAAGCTTTCTTT. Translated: CSVEGGQNTEAFF.

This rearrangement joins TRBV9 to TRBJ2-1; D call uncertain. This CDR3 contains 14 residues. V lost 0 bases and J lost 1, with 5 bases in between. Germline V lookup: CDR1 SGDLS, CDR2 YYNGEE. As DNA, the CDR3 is TGTGCCAGCAGCGTAGGTGTATCCTACAATGAGCAGTTCTTC. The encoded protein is CASSVGVSYNEQFF.

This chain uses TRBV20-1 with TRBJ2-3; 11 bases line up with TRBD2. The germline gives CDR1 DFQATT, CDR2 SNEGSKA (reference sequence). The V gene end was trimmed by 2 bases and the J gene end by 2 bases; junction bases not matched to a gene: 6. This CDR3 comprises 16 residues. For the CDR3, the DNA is TGCAGTGCTAGATCGGGACTAGCGGAACCCACAGATACGCAGTATTTT. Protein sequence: CSARSGLAEPTDTQYF.

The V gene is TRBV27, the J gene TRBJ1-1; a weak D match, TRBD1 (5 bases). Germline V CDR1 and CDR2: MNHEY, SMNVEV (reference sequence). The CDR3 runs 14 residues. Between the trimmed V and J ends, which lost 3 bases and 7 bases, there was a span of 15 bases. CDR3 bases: TGTGCCAGCAGTTTCGGGCAGGGATACGGTGAAGCTTTCTTT. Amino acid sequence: CASSFGQGYGEAFF.

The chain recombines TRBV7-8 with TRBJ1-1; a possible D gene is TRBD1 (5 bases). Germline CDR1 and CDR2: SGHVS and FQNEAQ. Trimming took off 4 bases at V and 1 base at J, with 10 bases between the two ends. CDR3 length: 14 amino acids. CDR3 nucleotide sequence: TGTGCCAGCAGCTCCATCAGGGAGAACACTGAAGCTTTCTTT. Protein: CASSSIRENTEAFF.

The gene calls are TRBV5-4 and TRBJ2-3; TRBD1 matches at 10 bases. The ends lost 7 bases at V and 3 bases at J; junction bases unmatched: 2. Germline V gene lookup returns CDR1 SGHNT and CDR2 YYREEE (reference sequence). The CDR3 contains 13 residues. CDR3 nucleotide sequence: TGTGCCAGCGGGACAGGGGAAACAGATACGCAGTATTTT. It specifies CASGTGETDTQYF.

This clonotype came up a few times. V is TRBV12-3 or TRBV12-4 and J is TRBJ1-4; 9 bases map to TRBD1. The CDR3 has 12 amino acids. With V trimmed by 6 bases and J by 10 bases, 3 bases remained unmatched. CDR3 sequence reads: CASSLTGGKLFF. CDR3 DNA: TGTGCCAGCAGCCTGACAGGGGGAAAACTGTTTTTT.